This TCR beta chain originates from a study of sequential checkpoint blockade in melanoma. Across the study: Randomization was 1:1 between first-line nivolumab→ipilimumab and ipilimumab→nivolumab. Both treatment sequences were followed by maintenance nivolumab.

Method: immunoSEQ multiplex PCR; TCRdb's copy keeps in-frame clones and lacks some. The table lists just under 5,500 clones, about three fifths of them singletons, with around 45% in the top ten. J gave up 10 bases and V 5 bases, and 2 bases lay outside the gene matches. CDR1 and CDR2 from the germline V gene are SGDLS and YYNGEE. The CDR3 length is 13 residues. Documented treatment: randomized to nivolumab then ipilimumab (arm A) or the reverse (arm B). No patient had prior DNA-damaging chemotherapy. Live CD3+CD8+ CD19− CD56− cells were sorted from PBMCs. This clone has only a few counts. The chain employs TRBV9 and TRBJ2-1; TRBD2 matches 14 bases. The TCR originated in a human donor with melanoma. The input for sequencing was CD8+ T cells sorted from blood (inferred from file names), taken from a patient given nivolumab and ipilimumab in sequence. In DNA form, the CDR3 reads TGTGCCAGCAGGGGACTAGCGGGGGACGAGCAGTTCTTC. Its translation is CASRGLAGDEQFF.